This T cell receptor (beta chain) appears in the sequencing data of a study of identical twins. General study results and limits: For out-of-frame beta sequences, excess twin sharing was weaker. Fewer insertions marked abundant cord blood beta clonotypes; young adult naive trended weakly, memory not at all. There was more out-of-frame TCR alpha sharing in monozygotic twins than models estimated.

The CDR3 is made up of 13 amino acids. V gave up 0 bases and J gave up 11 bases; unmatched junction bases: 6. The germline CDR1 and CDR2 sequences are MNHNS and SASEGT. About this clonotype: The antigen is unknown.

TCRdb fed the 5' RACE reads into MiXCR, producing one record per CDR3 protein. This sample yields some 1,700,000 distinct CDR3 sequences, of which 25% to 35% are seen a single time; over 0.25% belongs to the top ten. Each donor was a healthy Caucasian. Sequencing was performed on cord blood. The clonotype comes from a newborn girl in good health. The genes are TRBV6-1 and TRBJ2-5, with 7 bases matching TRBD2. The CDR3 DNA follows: TGTGCCAGCAGTGAAGCGGGGCTAGCGGCTCAGTACTTC. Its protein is CASSEAGLAAQYF.